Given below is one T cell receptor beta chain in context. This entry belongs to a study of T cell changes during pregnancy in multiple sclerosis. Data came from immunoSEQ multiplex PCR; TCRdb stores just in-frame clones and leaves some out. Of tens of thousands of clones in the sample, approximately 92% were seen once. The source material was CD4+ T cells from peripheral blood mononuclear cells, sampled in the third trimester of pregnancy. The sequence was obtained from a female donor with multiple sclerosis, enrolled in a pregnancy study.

The CDR3 bases are TGTGCCAGCAGCTTCTACAGGGGCTCCTCTGGAAACACCATATATTTT. Its translation: CASSFYRGSSGNTIYF. This sequence joins TRBV7-9 and TRBJ1-3, with 7 bases that match TRBD1. The CDR3 covers 16 residues. The trim removed 3 bases at V and 0 bases at J, leaving 5 bases unmatched. The germline CDR1 and CDR2 sequences are SEHNR and FQNEAQ (reference sequence).